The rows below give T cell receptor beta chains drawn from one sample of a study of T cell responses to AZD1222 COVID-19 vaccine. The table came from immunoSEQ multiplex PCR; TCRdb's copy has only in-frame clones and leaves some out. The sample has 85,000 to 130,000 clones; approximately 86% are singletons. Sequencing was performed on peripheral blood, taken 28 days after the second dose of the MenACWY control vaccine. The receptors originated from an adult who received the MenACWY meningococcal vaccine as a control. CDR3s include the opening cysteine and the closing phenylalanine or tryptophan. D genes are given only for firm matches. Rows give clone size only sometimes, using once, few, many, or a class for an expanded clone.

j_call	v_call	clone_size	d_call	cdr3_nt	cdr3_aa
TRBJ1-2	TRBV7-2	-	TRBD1	TGTGCCAGCAGCTTAAGTTCAACCGGGACAGCCTATGGCTACACCTTC	CASSLSSTGTAYGYTF
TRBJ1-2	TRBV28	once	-	TGTGCCAGCACATCATTGGGGCCGGCGCACTATGGCTACACCTTC	CASTSLGPAHYGYTF
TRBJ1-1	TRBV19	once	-	TGTGCCAGTAGTATATGGAACACTGAAGCTTTCTTT	CASSIWNTEAFF
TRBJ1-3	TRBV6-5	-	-	TGTGCCAGCACCGCAGGGACAAGCTCTGGAAACACCATATATTTT	CASTAGTSSGNTIYF
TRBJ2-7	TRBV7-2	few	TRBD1	TGTGCCAGCAGCTTATCAACGGGACAGGGGTACGAGCAGTACTTC	CASSLSTGQGYEQYF
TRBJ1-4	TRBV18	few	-	TGTGCCAGCTCACCACAGGGCCGAGGTGAAAAACTGTTTTTT	CASSPQGRGEKLFF
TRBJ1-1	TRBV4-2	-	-	TGTGCCAGCAGCCAAGGCTCCCCGGCCGTCGAAGCTTTCTTT	CASSQGSPAVEAFF
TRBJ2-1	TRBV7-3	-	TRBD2	TGTGCCAGCAGTCTAGCGGGGGGACTCAATGAGCAGTTCTTC	CASSLAGGLNEQFF
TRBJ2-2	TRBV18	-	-	TGTGCCAGCTCACCGGCCTACACCGGGGAGCTGTTTTTT	CASSPAYTGELFF
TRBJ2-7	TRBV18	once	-	TGTGCCAGCTCTGACAGGTCCTATTACTCCTACGAGCAGTACTTC	CASSDRSYYSYEQYF
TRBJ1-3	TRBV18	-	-	TGTGCCAGCTCACCACCGCATCGGGCTGGAAACACCATATATTTT	CASSPPHRAGNTIYF
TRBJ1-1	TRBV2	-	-	TGTGCCAGCAGTGCGGTAAGGGGAGGTGGGACTGAAGCTTTCTTT	CASSAVRGGGTEAFF
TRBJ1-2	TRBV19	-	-	TGTGCCAGTAGTTCTCGGACAGCCGCGAGGGGCTACACCTTC	CASSSRTAARGYTF
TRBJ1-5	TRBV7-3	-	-	TGTGCCAGCAGCCCCACCTGGCAGACCCAGGAGTTCCCCCAGCATTTT	CASSPTWQTQEFPQHF
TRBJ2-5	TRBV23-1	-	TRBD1	TGCGCCTTCGGGGGACAGGGTAAAGAGACCCAGTACTTC	CAFGGQGKETQYF
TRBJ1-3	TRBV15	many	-	TGTGCCACCAGCAGAGTTCCTGGAAACACCATATATTTT	CATSRVPGNTIYF
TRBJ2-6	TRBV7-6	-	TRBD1	TGTGCCAGCAGCGAGGGGACAGCGACCTCTGGGGCCAACGTCCTGACTTTC	CASSEGTATSGANVLTF
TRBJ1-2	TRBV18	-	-	TGTGCCAGCTCACGGGCGGGGGATCCGGGCTACACCTTC	CASSRAGDPGYTF
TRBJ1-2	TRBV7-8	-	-	TGTGCCAGCAGCCCGGCGGAAGGCAGGGCATATTATGGCTACACCTTC	CASSPAEGRAYYGYTF
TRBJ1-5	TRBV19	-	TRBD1	TGTGCCAGTAGTAACAGGGGTCGAGATCCCCAGCATTTT	CASSNRGRDPQHF